The entry below gives a single T cell receptor beta chain sequence along with its context. Its antigen is as yet unknown. Using immunoSEQ multiplex PCR, the repertoire was profiled, and TCRdb retains in-frame clones only, with some absent. The data hold about 610,000 clones, with about 96% observed a single time. The data derive from a study of shared clonotypes between healthy human individuals. The germline V gene encodes CDR1 SGHNT and CDR2 YENEEA. V lost 5 bases to trimming and J lost 6 bases, with 11 bases between them. The CDR3 has 14 amino acids. Broader study findings: Only a few donors were included, so the genetic and exposure-history diversity represented was limited.

The source of this sequence is a woman in her thirties in good health. The genes are TRBV11-3 and TRBJ1-6, with D uncertain. Sequenced material: naive CD4+ T cells sorted from blood. The subset here: CD45RA+ positively selected. CDR3 sequence reads: CASSLDGSNSPLHF. The CDR3 DNA reads TGTGCCAGCAGCCTGGACGGCTCTAATTCACCCCTCCACTTT.